One and the same sample provided the 5 T cell receptor beta chains below, sequenced in a study of blood T cell repertoires in COVID-19. Profiled with immunoSEQ multiplex PCR; TCRdb holds only in-frame clones, not every one. This sample carries fewer than 350,000 clones, 75% to 90% of them seen once, and the ten largest clones take roughly 13%. What was sequenced was peripheral blood. The receptor set was obtained from a woman between 65 and 79 years old with COVID-19, enrolled during active disease.

The rearrangement links TRBV7-8 to TRBJ1-1; TRBD1 aligns across 9 bases. Germline lookup yields CDR1 SGHVS and CDR2 FQNEAQ. This CDR3 region has 17 residues. The trim removed 1 base at V and 1 base at J, leaving 7 bases unmatched. CDR3 coding DNA: TGTGCCAGCAGCTTAGGGTATGGGACAGGGAAGAACACTGAAGCTTTCTTT. This codes for CASSLGYGTGKNTEAFF. The variable domain in full, completed from reference TRBV7-8 and TRBJ1-1, reads GAGVSQSPRYKVAKRGQDVALRCDPISGHVSLFWYQQALGQGPEFLTYFQNEAQLDKSGLPSDRFFAERPEGSVSTLKIQRTQQEDSAVYLCASSLGYGTGKNTEAFFGQGTRLTVV.

The chain combines TRBV19 with TRBJ1-4; the D gene is possibly TRBD1 (5 bases). V lost 5 bases, J lost 8 bases, and 18 bases lay in between. The CDR3 consists of 15 residues. Germline CDR1 is LNHDA and CDR2 is SQIVND (reference sequence). CDR3 DNA sequence: TGTGCCAGTAGTCTCCGGACGGATTCAGGGGAAAAACTGTTTTTT. This gives the protein CASSLRTDSGEKLFF.

The chain is built from TRBV19 and TRBJ1-1, with 8 nucleotides matching TRBD1. Per the germline V gene, CDR1 is LNHDA and CDR2 is SQIVND (reference sequence). The CDR3 spans 13 residues. The V gene end was trimmed by 7 bases and the J gene end by 7 bases; junction bases not matched to a gene: 8. CDR3 sequence reads: CASNYPGGGEAFF. The CDR3 DNA follows: TGTGCCAGTAACTATCCAGGGGGCGGTGAAGCTTTCTTT.

With regard to this clone: An end of the junction does not agree with germline; a read error may underlie this. This chain joins TRBV29-1 and TRBJ1-2; D possibly corresponds to TRBD1 (6 bases). The CDR3 loop spans 10 amino acids. Germline V CDR1 and CDR2: SQVTM, ANQGSEA. The CDR3 spells CSVEGDSYTF. In DNA, the CDR3 is TGCAGCGTGGAAGGGGACAGCTACACCTTC.

V usage is TRBV6-6 and J usage is TRBJ1-2; TRBD1 might be the D (5 bases). V dropped 0 bases and J dropped 6 bases, with 8 bases sitting between them. The CDR3 runs 13 residues. Germline-derived CDR1 and CDR2 are MNHNY and SVGAGI (reference sequence). As DNA, the CDR3 is TGTGCCAGCAGTTACTCGGAAGGGGATGGCTACACCTTC. Amino acids: CASSYSEGDGYTF.